Following are 25 T cell receptor beta chains from one sample sequenced in a study of T cells after yellow fever vaccination. Using its own MiXCR run on the 5' RACE reads, TCRdb lists one record per CDR3 protein. This table holds a few hundred thousand distinct CDR3 sequences, 4.1% found once. The sample consisted of PBMCs, taken 5 days after the yellow fever booster vaccination. All receptors derive from a man between 18 and 29 years old who received the YFV17D yellow fever vaccine.

This clonotype was seen a handful of times. V usage is TRBV6-2 or TRBV6-3 and J usage is TRBJ1-1; D uncertain. The V end was cut by 4 bases, the J end by 7 bases, with 10 bases between. Germline CDR1 is MNHEY and CDR2 is SVGEGT. This CDR3 contains 12 residues. The CDR3 spells CASSSQGDEAFF. CDR3 DNA sequence: TGTGCCAGCAGTTCCCAAGGAGATGAAGCTTTCTTT.

This clonotype occurred many times. The chain employs TRBV11-2 and TRBJ2-5; perhaps TRBD1 as D (6 bases). This CDR3 has 13 residues. Trimming removed 5 bases from V and 4 bases from J, with 11 bases in between. Germline CDR1 is SGHAT and CDR2 is FQNNGV. The CDR3 DNA follows: TGTGCCAGCAGCAACAGGGTGGTAGAGACCCAGTACTTC. As protein: CASSNRVVETQYF.

In its sample, this clonotype was seen many times. This chain connects TRBV5-1 to TRBJ1-2; no firm D call. CDR1 and CDR2 (germline): SGHRS, YFSETQ. The CDR3 totals 15 residues. V was trimmed by 0 bases and J by 0 bases, leaving 9 bases between them. CDR3 loop: CASSLAGGTNYGYTF. In DNA, the CDR3 is TGCGCCAGCAGCTTGGCCGGCGGTACTAACTATGGCTACACCTTC. Full variable domain (remainder filled in from reference TRBV5-1 and TRBJ1-2): KAGVTQTPRYLIKTRGQQVTLSCSPISGHRSVSWYQQTPGQGLQFLFEYFSETQRNKGNFPGRFSGRQFSNSRSEMNVSTLELGDSALYLCASSLAGGTNYGYTFGSGTRLTVV.

This clonotype is labeled medium-sized. V gene TRBV7-2 combines with J gene TRBJ1-1, with 7 nucleotides matching TRBD1. The CDR3 spans 13 residues. Germline V gene data show CDR1 as SGHTA and CDR2 as FQGNSA. V was clipped by 4 bases and J by 4 bases; unmatched bases: 3. For the CDR3, the DNA is TGTGCCAGCAGCTACCGACAGGGCACTGAAGCTTTCTTT. It encodes CASSYRQGTEAFF.

This clonotype has more than one count but fewer than ten. The rearrangement uses TRBV4-1 and TRBJ1-2; D is ambiguous. Trimming shortened V by 1 base and J by 1 base, and 13 bases separated the two germline ends. This CDR3 spans 16 amino acids. CDR1 is MGHRA, CDR2 YSYEKL, per germline. The DNA for the CDR3 is TGCGCCAGCAGCCAAGTCGCGTGGGGTGTTAACTATGGCTACACCTTC. It yields the protein CASSQVAWGVNYGYTF.

The CDR3 coding sequence is TGTGCCACCGAAGAGGGGGCGAAGAGAAATAATTCACCCCTCCACTTT. It encodes CATEEGAKRNNSPLHF. This chain uses TRBV5-6 with TRBJ1-6, with 7 bases identical to TRBD1. The germline gives CDR1 SGHDT, CDR2 YYEEEE. The CDR3 contains 16 residues. J was trimmed by 5 bases and V by 9 bases; bases with no gene match: 14.

This clonotype was observed a few times. The chain employs TRBV6-5 and TRBJ1-1; possibly TRBD1 for D (6 bases). Germline CDR1 and CDR2: MNHEY and SVGAGI. V gave up 5 bases and J gave up 2 bases, with 12 bases separating them. The CDR3 extends over 14 amino acids. The CDR3: CASSRPGHNTEAFF. CDR3 DNA sequence: TGTGCCAGCAGTCGTCCGGGACACAACACTGAAGCTTTCTTT.

There are a few counts of this clonotype. This chain uses TRBV5-1 with TRBJ2-3, with no clear D. CDR3 length: 14 residues. CDR1 is SGHRS and CDR2 is YFSETQ in the germline V gene. V was clipped by 0 bases and J by 5 bases, with 10 bases between them. CDR3 sequence (DNA): TGCGCCAGCAGCTTGGTTAGGGTGGGAGATACGCAGTATTTT. Amino acid sequence: CASSLVRVGDTQYF.

This clonotype was found a few times. The chain links TRBV15 to TRBJ2-5; possibly TRBD2 for D (6 bases). The CDR3 totals 13 residues. V lost 5 bases and J 5 bases, leaving 12 bases between the germline ends. Germline V gives CDR1 LNHNV, CDR2 YYDKDF (reference sequence). The CDR3 here is CATSGGLPETQYF. In nucleotides, the CDR3 is TGTGCCACCAGCGGGGGACTCCCGGAGACCCAGTACTTC.

A few counts support this clonotype. V gene TRBV4-1 combines with J gene TRBJ1-6, with 10 positions matching TRBD1. In germline, CDR1 is MGHRA, CDR2 YSYEKL. The CDR3 length is 17 residues. The junction had 7 bases not matched to a gene; V was cut back by 2 bases and J by 6 bases. CDR3 DNA sequence: TGCGCCAGCAGCCAAACCGCCCGGACAGGGGGTAATTCACCCCTCCACTTT. Its protein product is CASSQTARTGGNSPLHF.

The chain joins TRBV24-1 to TRBJ1-1; 9 bases are shared with TRBD1. Per the germline V gene, CDR1 is KGHDR and CDR2 is SFDVKD. Trimming at V came to 5 bases and at J to 1 base, leaving 7 bases not matched to a gene. The CDR3 consists of 16 residues. CDR3 protein: CATSGAGTGSNTEAFF. The CDR3 nucleotides read TGTGCCACCAGTGGAGCTGGGACAGGGTCGAACACTGAAGCTTTCTTT.

CDR3 protein: CSARPAEGQIAKNIQYF. The DNA of the CDR3 is TGCAGTGCTCGTCCCGCCGAGGGTCAAATAGCCAAAAACATTCAGTACTTC. This chain links TRBV20-1 with TRBJ2-4, with D perhaps TRBD2 (5 bases). Germline CDR1 is DFQATT and CDR2 is SNEGSKA (reference sequence). The CDR3 length is 17 residues. Trimming pared 5 bases from V and 0 bases from J, leaving 20 bases between.

In this sample, this clonotype turned up many times. The CDR3 sequence: CASSPGLAAVTDTQYF. CDR3 in DNA: TGTGCCAGCAGCCCCGGACTAGCGGCGGTCACAGATACGCAGTATTTT. This chain links TRBV7-3 with TRBJ2-3, with 10 bases fitting TRBD2. After removal of 5 bases from V and 2 bases from J, the junction contained 7 bases not matched to a gene. CDR1 is SGHTA and CDR2 is FQGTGA in the germline V gene. The CDR3 covers 16 residues.

This clonotype was seen more than once but under ten times. This sequence joins TRBV11-1 and TRBJ1-1; D remains unclear. The V end lost 6 bases, the J end lost 6 bases, and 14 bases lay between the germline ends. This CDR3 is 13 amino acids long. The V gene's germline CDR1 is SGHAT and CDR2 FQDESV (reference sequence). This CDR3 reads CASRPQGQSEAFF. The CDR3 DNA reads TGTGCCAGCAGACCTCAAGGGCAATCTGAAGCTTTCTTT.

This clonotype appeared many times. The chain carries TRBV7-3 and TRBJ2-1; TRBD2 matches at 8 bases. CDR1 is SGHTA, CDR2 FQGTGA, per germline. The length of the CDR3 is 15 residues. V shed 2 bases, J shed 7 bases, and the junction held 7 bases outside the gene matches. CDR3 sequence (DNA): TGTGCCAGCAGCTTATACGGGGGGGCAGGGAATGAGCAGTTCTTC. Translation gives CASSLYGGAGNEQFF.

The V and J genes are TRBV6-5 and TRBJ1-5, with a possible D match to TRBD1 (5 bases). Germline V gene sequence: CDR1 MNHEY, CDR2 SVGAGI. V was trimmed by 5 bases and J by 2 bases, leaving 7 bases between them. The CDR3 extends over 13 amino acids. CDR3 bases: TGTGCCAGCAGTGAGACAGGCAATCAGCCCCAGCATTTT. This encodes CASSETGNQPQHF.

Ten or more counts support this clonotype. The chain joins TRBV20-1 to TRBJ1-5; the D is unclear. V was pared by 6 bases and J by 4 bases, with 10 bases between. The CDR3 has 12 residues. CDR1 is DFQATT and CDR2 is SNEGSKA in the germline V gene (reference sequence). For the CDR3, the DNA is TGCAGTGCCCGGGAGTCAAATCAGCCCCAGCATTTT. Translated, it gives CSARESNQPQHF.

A few counts support this clonotype. This chain uses TRBV10-3 with TRBJ2-5; TRBD1 matches at 9 bases. V lost 10 bases to trimming and J lost 0 bases; unmatched junction nucleotides: 18. Germline V gives CDR1 ENHRY, CDR2 SYGVKD. The CDR3 spans 18 residues. Written as DNA, the CDR3 is TGTGCCACTCGGCCCGGTCAATCCGGGACAGGGTACCAAGAGACCCAGTACTTC. Translated, it gives CATRPGQSGTGYQETQYF.

The chain couples TRBV2 to TRBJ1-5; the D gene is possibly TRBD1 (5 bases). Germline loops: CDR1 SNHLY, CDR2 FYNNEI. The CDR3 has 16 amino acids. V was clipped by 2 bases and J by 1 base, with 12 bases between them. The CDR3 sequence: CASSEMGVQSNQPQHF. The DNA of the CDR3 is TGTGCCAGCAGTGAAATGGGGGTACAGAGCAATCAGCCCCAGCATTTT.

In its sample, this clonotype was seen a few times. J is TRBJ1-2 and V is TRBV4-3; D is ambiguous. Trimming cost V 0 bases and J 0 bases, with 8 bases left between them. This CDR3 has 15 residues. In germline, CDR1 is LGHNA, CDR2 YSLEER. The CDR3 is CASSQEFPANYGYTF. The CDR3 DNA follows: TGCGCCAGCAGCCAAGAATTCCCAGCTAACTATGGCTACACCTTC.

A few counts support this clonotype. The chain has TRBV28 and TRBJ2-7; no firm D call. The length of the CDR3 is 13 residues. V lost 3 bases, J lost 7 bases, and 13 bases lay in between. Germline values: CDR1 MDHEN, CDR2 SYDVKM. CDR3 bases: TGTGCCAGCAGTTTGGAATATTCCAGAGAGCAGTACGTC. The encoded protein is CASSLEYSREQYV.

There are many counts of this clonotype. The chain recombines TRBV20-1 with TRBJ1-2; D uncertain. CDR1 is DFQATT and CDR2 is SNEGSKA in the germline V gene (reference sequence). The germline V and J ends were trimmed by 3 bases and 5 bases, with 4 bases remaining between them. The CDR3 extends over 10 amino acids. The CDR3 DNA reads as TGCAGTGCTAGCGGATATGGCTACACCTTC. Translation gives CSASGYGYTF.

This clonotype occurred a few times. The chain uses TRBV4-3 and TRBJ1-1; 7 bases line up with TRBD1. The V gene's germline CDR1 is LGHNA and CDR2 YSLEER. There are 15 residues in the CDR3. V lost 1 base and J lost 4; bases outside the gene matches: 6. The CDR3 DNA follows: TGCGCCAGCAGCCAAGTACACAGGGGTGGCACTGAAGCTTTCTTT. As protein: CASSQVHRGGTEAFF.

This clonotype has a count of ten or more. V gene TRBV5-5 combines with J gene TRBJ1-1; 9 bases map to TRBD1. CDR1 and CDR2 (germline): SGHKS, YYEKEE (reference sequence). The CDR3 runs to 15 residues. V shed 4 bases and J 0 bases; nucleotides not matched to a gene: 4. The CDR3 DNA reads TGTGCCAGCAGCCCCTGGACAGGGGTGAACACTGAAGCTTTCTTT. Its translation is CASSPWTGVNTEAFF.

This clonotype has a handful of counts. CDR3 amino acids: CASNESSGTSNQPQHF. CDR3 bases: TGTGCCAGCAACGAATCGTCGGGGACGAGCAATCAGCCCCAGCATTTT. J is TRBJ1-5 and V is TRBV7-6; the D gene is possibly TRBD1 (5 bases). Between the trimmed V and J ends, which lost 7 bases and 1 base, there was a span of 17 bases. CDR1 is SGHVS and CDR2 is FNYEAQ in the germline V gene. The CDR3 runs to 16 residues.